These T cell receptor beta chains were read from a single sample in a study of T cells in Graves' hyperthyroidism and ophthalmopathy. TCRdb fed the multiplex PCR reads into MiXCR, producing one record per CDR3 protein. The table has about 520,000 distinct CDR3 sequences, roughly a quarter seen once. The specimen was blood. The receptor source for this set is a woman aged 30 to 39 with Graves' ophthalmopathy. The conserved cysteine and the conserved F or W are not part of the CDR3 here.

V gene	CDR3 protein
TRBV5-1	ASSPGGVSSAEAF
TRBV27	ASSTMRGNTEAF
TRBV28	ASSEVNQPQH
TRBV6-2/TRBV6-3	ASTWTVEETQY
TRBV18	ASSPARSEAF
TRBV6-2/TRBV6-3	ASSQGDSYEQY
TRBV5-1	ASSDRGDSYEQY
TRBV20-1	SAEPPGHRYEQY
TRBV28	ASSSHWGTNTEAF
TRBV6-5	ASSYQRTGYNTEAF
TRBV20-1	SARLPEETQY
TRBV6-1	ASRGQGKNTGELF
TRBV2	ASSDEGDQPQH
TRBV12-3/TRBV12-4	ASRRDPEEYEQY
TRBV11-3	ASSSGRIYGYT
TRBV28	ASNERVRTEAF
TRBV3-1	ASSQGGKGAGTF
TRBV19	ASSTLDRARYGYT
TRBV29-1	SVVQGAYRGYT
TRBV11-2	ATPKGGQTEAF
TRBV24-1	ATSDSPGTSAIQETQY
TRBV3-1	ASSQDFSSPGGAWGTQY
TRBV4-3	ASSQALGDSGHQPQH
TRBV7-2	ASSAAGTSSAEQY
TRBV28	ASSQAGGEGYT
TRBV6-2/TRBV6-3	ASSYPYRGGNQPQH
TRBV15	ATRLVRGTGELF
TRBV6-1	ASSRTGQGANYGYT
TRBV2	ASRMAVETQY
TRBV2	ASSAQGAGSQPQH
TRBV10-3	AIRQSETQY
TRBV4-1	ASSQGQGLITYEQY
TRBV5-1	ASSLAGLAGSYEQY
TRBV7-3	ASSSGLAGLQETQY
TRBV20-1	SARGTGGSNQPQH
TRBV7-8	ASSLGGTIYGYT
TRBV12-5	ASAIDRSYEQY
TRBV12-3/TRBV12-4	ASSWVVSGNTIY
TRBV6-1	ASIPLQTGTGQPQH
TRBV12-3/TRBV12-4	ASSPDRYEQY
TRBV18	ASSPLEATEAF
TRBV30	AHLEGVGGYT
TRBV19	ASSTPLRGETEAF
TRBV7-2	ASSFGTNYGYT
TRBV25-1	ASSESPQGGTKNIQY
TRBV12-3/TRBV12-4	ASSLGQGSGYEQY
TRBV5-1	ASSWENPSPYGYT
TRBV20-1	SASKPTGFSSYEQY
TRBV27	ASRGGQTDQPQH